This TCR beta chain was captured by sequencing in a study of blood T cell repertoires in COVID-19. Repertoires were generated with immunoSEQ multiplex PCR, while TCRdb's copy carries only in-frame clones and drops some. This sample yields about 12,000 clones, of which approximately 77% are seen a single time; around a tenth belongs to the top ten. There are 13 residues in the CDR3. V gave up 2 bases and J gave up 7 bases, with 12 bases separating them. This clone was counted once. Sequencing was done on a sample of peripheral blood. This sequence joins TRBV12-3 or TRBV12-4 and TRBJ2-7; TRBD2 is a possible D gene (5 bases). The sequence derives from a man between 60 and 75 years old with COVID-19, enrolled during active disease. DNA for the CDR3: TGTGCCAGCAGTTTAAGGGCGGGTGGGGAGCAGTACTTC. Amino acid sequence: CASSLRAGGEQYF.